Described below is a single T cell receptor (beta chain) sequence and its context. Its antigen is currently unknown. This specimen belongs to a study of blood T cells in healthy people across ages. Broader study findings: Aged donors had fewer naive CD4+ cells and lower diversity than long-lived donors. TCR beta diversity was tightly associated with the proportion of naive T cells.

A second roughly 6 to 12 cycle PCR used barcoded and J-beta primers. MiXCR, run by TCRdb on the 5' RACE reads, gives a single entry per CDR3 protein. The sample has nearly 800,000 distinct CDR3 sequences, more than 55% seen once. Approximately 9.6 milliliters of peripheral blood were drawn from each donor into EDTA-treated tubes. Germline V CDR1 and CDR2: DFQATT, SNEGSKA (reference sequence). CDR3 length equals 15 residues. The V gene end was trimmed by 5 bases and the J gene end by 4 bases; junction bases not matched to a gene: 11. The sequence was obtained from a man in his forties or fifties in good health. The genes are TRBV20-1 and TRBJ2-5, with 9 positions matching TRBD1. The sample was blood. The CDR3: CSAPHPGTGSETQYF. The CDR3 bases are TGCAGTGCTCCCCACCCCGGGACAGGGTCAGAGACCCAGTACTTC.